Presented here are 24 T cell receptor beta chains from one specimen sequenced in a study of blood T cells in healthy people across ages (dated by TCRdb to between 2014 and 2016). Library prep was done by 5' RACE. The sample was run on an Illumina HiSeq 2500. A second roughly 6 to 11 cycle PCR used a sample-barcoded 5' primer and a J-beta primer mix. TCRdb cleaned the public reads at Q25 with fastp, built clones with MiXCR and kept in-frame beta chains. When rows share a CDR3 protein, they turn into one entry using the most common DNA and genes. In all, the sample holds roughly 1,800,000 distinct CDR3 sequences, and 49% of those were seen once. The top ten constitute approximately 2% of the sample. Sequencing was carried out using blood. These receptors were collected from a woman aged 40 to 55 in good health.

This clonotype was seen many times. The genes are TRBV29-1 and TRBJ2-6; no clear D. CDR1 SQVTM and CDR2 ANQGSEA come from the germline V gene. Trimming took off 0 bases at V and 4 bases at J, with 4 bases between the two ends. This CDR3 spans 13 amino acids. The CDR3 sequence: CSVEEPGANVLTF. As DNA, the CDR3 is TGCAGCGTTGAAGAACCCGGGGCCAACGTCCTGACTTTC.

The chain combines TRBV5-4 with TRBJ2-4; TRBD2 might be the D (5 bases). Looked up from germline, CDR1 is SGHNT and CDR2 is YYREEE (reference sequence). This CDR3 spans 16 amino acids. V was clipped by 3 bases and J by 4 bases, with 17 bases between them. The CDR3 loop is CASSSLTRDGKNIQYF. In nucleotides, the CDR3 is TGTGCCAGCAGCTCGCTAACTAGGGATGGTAAAAACATTCAGTACTTC.

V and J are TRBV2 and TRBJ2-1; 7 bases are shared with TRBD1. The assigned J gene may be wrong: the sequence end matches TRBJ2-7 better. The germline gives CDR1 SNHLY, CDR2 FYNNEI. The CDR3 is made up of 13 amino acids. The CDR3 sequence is CASRKGQLYEQYF. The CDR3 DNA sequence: TGTGCCAGCAGGAAGGGACAGCTCTACGAGCAGTACTTC.

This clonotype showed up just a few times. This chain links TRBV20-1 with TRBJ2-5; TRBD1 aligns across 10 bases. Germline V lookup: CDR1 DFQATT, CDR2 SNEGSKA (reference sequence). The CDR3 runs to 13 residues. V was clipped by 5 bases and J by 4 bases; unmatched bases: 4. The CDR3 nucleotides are TGCAGTGCTGGGAGACAGGGGGCAGAGACCCAGTACTTC. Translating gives CSAGRQGAETQYF.

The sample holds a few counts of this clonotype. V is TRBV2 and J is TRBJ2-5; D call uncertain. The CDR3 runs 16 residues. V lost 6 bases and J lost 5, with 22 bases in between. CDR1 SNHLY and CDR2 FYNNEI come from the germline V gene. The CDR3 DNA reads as TGTGCCAGCAGCCCACTTGGGGTGGCTCTTCGGGAGACCCAGTACTTC. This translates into CASSPLGVALRETQYF.

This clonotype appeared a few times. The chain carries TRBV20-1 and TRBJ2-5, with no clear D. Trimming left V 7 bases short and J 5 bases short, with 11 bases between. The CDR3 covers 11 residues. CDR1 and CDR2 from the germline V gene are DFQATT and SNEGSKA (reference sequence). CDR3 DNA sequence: TGCAGTGGAAGGGAACGGGAGACCCAGTACTTC. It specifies CSGRERETQYF.

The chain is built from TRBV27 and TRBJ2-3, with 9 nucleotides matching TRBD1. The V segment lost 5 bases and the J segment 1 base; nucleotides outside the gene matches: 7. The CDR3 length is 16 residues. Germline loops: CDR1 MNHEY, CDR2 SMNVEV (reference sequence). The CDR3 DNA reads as TGTGCCAGCAGTCCCCAACGGACAGGGGGCACAGATACGCAGTATTTT. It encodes CASSPQRTGGTDTQYF.

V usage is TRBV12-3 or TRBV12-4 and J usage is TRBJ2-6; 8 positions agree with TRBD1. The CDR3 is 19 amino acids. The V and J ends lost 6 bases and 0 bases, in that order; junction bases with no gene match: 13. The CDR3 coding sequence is TGTGCCAGCAGCCTCAGGGGGCGTCGGGTTCCCTCTGGGGCCAACGTCCTGACTTTC. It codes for CASSLRGRRVPSGANVLTF.

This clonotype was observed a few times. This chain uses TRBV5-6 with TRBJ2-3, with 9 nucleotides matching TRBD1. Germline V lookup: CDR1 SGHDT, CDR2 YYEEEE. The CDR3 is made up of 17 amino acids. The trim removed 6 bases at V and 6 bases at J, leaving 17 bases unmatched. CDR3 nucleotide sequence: TGTGCCAGCACCCAAACGGGTTCGGACAGGGGACGTGATACGCAGTATTTT. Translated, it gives CASTQTGSDRGRDTQYF.

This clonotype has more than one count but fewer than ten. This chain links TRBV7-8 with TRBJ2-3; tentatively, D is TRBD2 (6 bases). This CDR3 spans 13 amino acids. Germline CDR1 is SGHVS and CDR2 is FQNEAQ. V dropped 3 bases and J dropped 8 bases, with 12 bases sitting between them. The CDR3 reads CASSLGTLVTQYF. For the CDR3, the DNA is TGTGCCAGCAGCTTGGGGACTCTGGTTACGCAGTATTTT.

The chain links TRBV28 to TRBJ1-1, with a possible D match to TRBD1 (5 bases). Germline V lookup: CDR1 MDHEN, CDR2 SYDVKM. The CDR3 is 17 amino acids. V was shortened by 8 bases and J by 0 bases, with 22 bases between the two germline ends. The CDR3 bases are TGTGCCAGCGATATCTCGGGGGGTAGTCGGATGAACACTGAAGCTTTCTTT. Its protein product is CASDISGGSRMNTEAFF.

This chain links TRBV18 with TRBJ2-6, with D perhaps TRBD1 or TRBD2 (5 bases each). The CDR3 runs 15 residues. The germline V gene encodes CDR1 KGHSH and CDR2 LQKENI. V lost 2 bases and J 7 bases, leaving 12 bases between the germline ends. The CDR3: CASSPRDLVANVLTF. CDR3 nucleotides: TGTGCCAGCTCACCAAGGGACCTAGTTGCCAACGTCCTGACTTTC.

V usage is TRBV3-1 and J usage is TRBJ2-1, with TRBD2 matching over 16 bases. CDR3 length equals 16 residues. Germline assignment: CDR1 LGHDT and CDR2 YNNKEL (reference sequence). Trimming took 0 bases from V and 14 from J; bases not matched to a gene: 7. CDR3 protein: CASSQDSEGLAGGEFF. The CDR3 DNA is TGTGCCAGCAGCCAAGACTCAGAGGGACTAGCGGGGGGGGAGTTCTTC.

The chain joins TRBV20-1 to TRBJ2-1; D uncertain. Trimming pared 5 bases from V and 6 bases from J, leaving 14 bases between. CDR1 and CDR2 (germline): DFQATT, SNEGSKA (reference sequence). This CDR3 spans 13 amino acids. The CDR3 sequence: CSAADGPSNEQFF. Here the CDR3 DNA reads TGCAGTGCTGCGGACGGCCCCTCCAATGAGCAGTTCTTC.

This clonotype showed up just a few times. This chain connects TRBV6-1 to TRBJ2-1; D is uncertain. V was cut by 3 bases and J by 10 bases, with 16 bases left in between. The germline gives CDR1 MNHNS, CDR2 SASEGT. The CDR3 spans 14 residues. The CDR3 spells CASSETWTDGEQFF. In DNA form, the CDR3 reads TGTGCCAGCAGTGAGACCTGGACGGACGGAGAGCAGTTCTTC.

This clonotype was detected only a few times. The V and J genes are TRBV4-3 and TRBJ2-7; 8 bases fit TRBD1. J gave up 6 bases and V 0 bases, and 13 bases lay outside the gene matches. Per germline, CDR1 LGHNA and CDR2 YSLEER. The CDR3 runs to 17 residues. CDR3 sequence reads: CASSQDGTGQAGLEQYF. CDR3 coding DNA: TGCGCCAGCAGCCAAGATGGTACGGGACAGGCGGGGCTCGAGCAGTACTTC.

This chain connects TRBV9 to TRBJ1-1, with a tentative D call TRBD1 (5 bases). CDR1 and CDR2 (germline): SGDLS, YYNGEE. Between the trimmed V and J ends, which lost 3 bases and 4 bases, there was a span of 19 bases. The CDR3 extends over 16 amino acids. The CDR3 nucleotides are TGTGCCAGCAGCGAACCACATGCAGGGTTGAGCACTGAAGCTTTCTTT. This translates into CASSEPHAGLSTEAFF.

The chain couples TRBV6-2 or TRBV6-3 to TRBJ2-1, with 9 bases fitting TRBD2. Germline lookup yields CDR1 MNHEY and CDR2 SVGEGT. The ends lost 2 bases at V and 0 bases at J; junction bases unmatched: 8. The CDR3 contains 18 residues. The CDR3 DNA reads TGTGCCAGCAGTTACGAATACGGTAGCGGGGGCTCCTACAATGAGCAGTTCTTC. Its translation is CASSYEYGSGGSYNEQFF.

CDR3 sequence (DNA): TGCAGCGTTGAAATGGCAGGGGTGGGCCCTAGTGACATTCAGTACTTC. Amino acid sequence: CSVEMAGVGPSDIQYF. This chain connects TRBV29-1 to TRBJ2-4; a possible D gene is TRBD1 (6 bases). This CDR3 is built from 16 residues. Per germline, CDR1 SQVTM and CDR2 ANQGSEA. The V end was cut by 2 bases, the J end by 8 bases, with 22 bases between.

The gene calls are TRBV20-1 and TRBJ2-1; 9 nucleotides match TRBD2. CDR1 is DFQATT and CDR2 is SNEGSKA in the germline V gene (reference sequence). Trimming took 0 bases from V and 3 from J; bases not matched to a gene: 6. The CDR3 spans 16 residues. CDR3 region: CSARELAGDSYNEQFF. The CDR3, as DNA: TGCAGTGCTAGAGAATTAGCGGGGGACAGCTACAATGAGCAGTTCTTC.

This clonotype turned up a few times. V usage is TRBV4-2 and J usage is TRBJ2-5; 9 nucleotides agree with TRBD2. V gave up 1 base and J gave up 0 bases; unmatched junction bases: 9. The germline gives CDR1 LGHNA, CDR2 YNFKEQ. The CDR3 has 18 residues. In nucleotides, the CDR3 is TGTGCCAGCAGCCAAGTTACGGCTAGCGGGGAGTACCAAGAGACCCAGTACTTC. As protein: CASSQVTASGEYQETQYF.

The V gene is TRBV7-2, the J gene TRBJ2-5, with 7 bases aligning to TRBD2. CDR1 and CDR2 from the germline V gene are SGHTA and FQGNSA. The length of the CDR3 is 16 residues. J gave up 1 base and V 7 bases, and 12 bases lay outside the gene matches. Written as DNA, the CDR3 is TGTGCCAGCACCGTGAGGGCGACTAGCCTCCAAGAGACCCAGTACTTC. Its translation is CASTVRATSLQETQYF.

CDR3 loop: CSVRRKVRIFRPQSTDTQYF. CDR3 coding DNA: TGCAGCGTTCGGAGAAAAGTAAGGATTTTCCGACCGCAAAGCACAGATACGCAGTATTTT. The V call is TRBV29-1, the J call TRBJ2-3; D unclear. Germline CDR1 SQVTM, CDR2 ANQGSEA. V was cut by 5 bases and J by 0 bases, with 30 bases left in between. This CDR3 has 20 residues.

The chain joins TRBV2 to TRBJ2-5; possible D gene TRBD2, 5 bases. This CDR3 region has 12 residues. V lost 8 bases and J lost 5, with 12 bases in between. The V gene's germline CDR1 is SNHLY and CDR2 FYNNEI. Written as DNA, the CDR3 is TGTGCCAGCGCGGGTGGTAGTGAGACCCAGTACTTC. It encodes CASAGGSETQYF.